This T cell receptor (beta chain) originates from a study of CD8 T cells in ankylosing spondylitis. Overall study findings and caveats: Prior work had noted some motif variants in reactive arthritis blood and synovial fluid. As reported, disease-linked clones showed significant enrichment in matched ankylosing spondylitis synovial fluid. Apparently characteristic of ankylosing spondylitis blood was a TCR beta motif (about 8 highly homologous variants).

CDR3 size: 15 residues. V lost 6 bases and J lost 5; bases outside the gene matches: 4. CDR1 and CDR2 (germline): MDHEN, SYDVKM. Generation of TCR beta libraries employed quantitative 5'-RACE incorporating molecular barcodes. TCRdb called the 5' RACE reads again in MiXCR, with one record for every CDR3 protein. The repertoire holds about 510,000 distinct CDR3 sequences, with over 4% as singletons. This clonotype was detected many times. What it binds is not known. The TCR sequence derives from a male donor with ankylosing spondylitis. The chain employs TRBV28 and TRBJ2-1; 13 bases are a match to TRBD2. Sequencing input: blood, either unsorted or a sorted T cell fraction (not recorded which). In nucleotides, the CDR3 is TGTGCCAGCAGCCAACTAGCGGGAGGGGACAATGAGCAGTTCTTC. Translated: CASSQLAGGDNEQFF.